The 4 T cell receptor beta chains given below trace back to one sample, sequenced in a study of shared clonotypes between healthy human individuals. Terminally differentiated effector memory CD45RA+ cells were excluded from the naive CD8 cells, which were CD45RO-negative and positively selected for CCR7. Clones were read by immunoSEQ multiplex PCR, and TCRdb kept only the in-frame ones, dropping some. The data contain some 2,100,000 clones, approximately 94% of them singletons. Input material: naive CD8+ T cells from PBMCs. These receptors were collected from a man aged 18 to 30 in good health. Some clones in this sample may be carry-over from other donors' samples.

CDR3 DNA: TGTGCCAGCAGCTTGGCCCGACAGGCTCTCACTTCTAACTATGGCTACACCTTC. The encoded protein is CASSLARQALTSNYGYTF. The rearrangement joins TRBV5-6 to TRBJ1-2; D possibly corresponds to TRBD1 (6 bases). Between the trimmed V and J ends, which lost 0 bases and 0 bases, there was a span of 18 bases. The CDR3 spans 18 residues. In germline, CDR1 is SGHDT, CDR2 YYEEEE.

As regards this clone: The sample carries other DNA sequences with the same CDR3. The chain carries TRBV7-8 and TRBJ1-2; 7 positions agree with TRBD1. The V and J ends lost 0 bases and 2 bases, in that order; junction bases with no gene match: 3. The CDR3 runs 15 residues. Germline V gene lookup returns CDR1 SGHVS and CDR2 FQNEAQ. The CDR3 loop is CASSLAQGSNYGYTF. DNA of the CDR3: TGTGCCAGCAGCTTAGCACAGGGGTCCAACTATGGCTACACCTTC.

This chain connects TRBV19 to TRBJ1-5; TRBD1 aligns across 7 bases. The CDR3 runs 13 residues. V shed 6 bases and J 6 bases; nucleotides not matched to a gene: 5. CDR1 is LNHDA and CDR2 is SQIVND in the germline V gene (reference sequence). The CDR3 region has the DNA TGTGCCAGTAGGACAGGGTGGATTCAGCCCCAGCATTTT. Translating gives CASRTGWIQPQHF.

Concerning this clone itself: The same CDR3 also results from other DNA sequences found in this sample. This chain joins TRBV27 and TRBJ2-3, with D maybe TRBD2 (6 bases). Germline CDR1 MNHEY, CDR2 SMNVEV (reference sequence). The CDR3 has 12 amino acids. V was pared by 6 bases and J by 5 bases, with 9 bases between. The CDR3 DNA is TGTGCCAGCAGCCTCGGGGGAGATACGCAGTATTTT. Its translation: CASSLGGDTQYF.